These 15 T cell receptor beta chains came from one sample sequenced in a study of control samples from healthy donors and cancer patients. Assay used: immunoSEQ multiplex PCR; TCRdb lists only in-frame clones, some missing. The data show more than 85,000 clones, with around nine tenths seen just once and roughly 4% held by the top ten. Sequencing was performed on blood. The receptors shown here come from a human donor in good health. The donor label of this sample is uncertain.

This clone appeared once. This chain uses TRBV9 with TRBJ1-5, with D uncertain. There are 14 residues in the CDR3. The germline gives CDR1 SGDLS, CDR2 YYNGEE. The ends were cut back, 2 bases at V and 8 bases at J, with 14 bases in the middle. CDR3 DNA: TGTGCCAGCAGCGTCGGTCTGGTAGGAGAGCCCCAGCATTTT. The encoded protein is CASSVGLVGEPQHF.

The chain links TRBV11-2 to TRBJ1-2; D remains unclear. This CDR3 has 12 residues. V lost 1 base and J 6 bases, leaving 6 bases between the germline ends. Germline CDR1 SGHAT, CDR2 FQNNGV. CDR3 nucleotides: TGTGCCAGCAGCTTAGGGCCGGATGGCTACACCTTC. Residues: CASSLGPDGYTF.

V usage is TRBV19 and J usage is TRBJ1-2; D gene unclear. V gave up 1 base and J gave up 8 bases, with 11 bases separating them. The CDR3 contains 13 residues. CDR1 is LNHDA and CDR2 is SQIVND in the germline V gene (reference sequence). The CDR3: CASSIGQAQGYTF. The CDR3 nucleotides read TGTGCCAGTAGTATAGGTCAAGCCCAGGGCTACACCTTC.

The chain joins TRBV6-6 to TRBJ1-1, with D tentatively TRBD1 (5 bases). V was shortened by 11 bases and J by 2 bases, with 15 bases between the two germline ends. The germline gives CDR1 MNHNY, CDR2 SVGAGI (reference sequence). The length of the CDR3 is 13 residues. CDR3: CAAWGTANTEAFF. CDR3 sequence (DNA): TGTGCCGCCTGGGGGACGGCCAACACTGAAGCTTTCTTT.

The rearrangement links TRBV12-5 to TRBJ2-1; a weak D match, TRBD1 (6 bases). Trimming left V 5 bases short and J 0 bases short, with 17 bases between. Per germline, CDR1 LGHNT and CDR2 FRNRAP. The CDR3 is 17 amino acids. DNA for the CDR3: TGTGCTAGTGGTCCTTCCGCGACAGGAAGCTCCTACAATGAGCAGTTCTTC. Protein product: CASGPSATGSSYNEQFF. Supplemented by reference TRBV12-5 and TRBJ2-1, the full variable domain reads DARVTQTPRHKVTEMGQEVTMRCQPILGHNTVFWYRQTMMQGLELLAYFRNRAPLDDSGMPKDRFSAEMPDATLATLKIQPSEPRDSAVYFCASGPSATGSSYNEQFFGPGTRLTVL.

This clone was detected only a few times. The rearrangement joins TRBV5-1 to TRBJ1-6; no clear D. V dropped 0 bases and J dropped 7 bases, with 8 bases sitting between them. The CDR3 spans 14 residues. Germline assignment: CDR1 SGHRS and CDR2 YFSETQ. The CDR3 spells CASSLEGLNSPLHF. The CDR3 DNA is TGCGCCAGCAGCTTGGAAGGCCTAAATTCACCCCTCCACTTT.

The chain combines TRBV12-5 with TRBJ2-3; D is undetermined. Germline CDR1 reads LGHNT; CDR2 reads FRNRAP. The CDR3 is made up of 15 amino acids. Trimming pared 6 bases from V and 5 bases from J, leaving 18 bases between. CDR3 coding DNA: TGTGCTAGTGGCCCCCAAATCGGTGTGGGAGATACGCAGTATTTT. Translation: CASGPQIGVGDTQYF.

The chain joins TRBV7-8 to TRBJ1-3; D may be TRBD1 (6 bases). The CDR3 totals 15 residues. V lost 5 bases and J lost 0, with 11 bases in between. The germline V gene encodes CDR1 SGHVS and CDR2 FQNEAQ. As DNA, the CDR3 is TGTGCCAGCAGCAGAGGACAGACCTCTGGAAACACCATATATTTT. Its translation: CASSRGQTSGNTIYF.

The chain carries TRBV9 and TRBJ1-3; D is unclear. The CDR3 is 15 residues long. CDR1 SGDLS and CDR2 YYNGEE come from the germline V gene. The V end lost 0 bases, the J end lost 2 bases, and 9 bases lay between the germline ends. This chain's CDR3 is CASSVEAGTGNTIYF. CDR3 in DNA: TGTGCCAGCAGCGTAGAGGCCGGAACTGGAAACACCATATATTTT.

The chain uses TRBV27 and TRBJ1-2; TRBD1 agrees at 7 bases. The trim removed 5 bases at V and 4 bases at J, leaving 4 bases unmatched. Per germline, CDR1 MNHEY and CDR2 SMNVEV (reference sequence). The CDR3 sequence is 13 residues long. The CDR3 loop reads CASSRAGGYGYTF. Written as DNA, the CDR3 is TGTGCCAGCAGTCGGGCAGGGGGCTATGGCTACACCTTC.

J is TRBJ2-1 and V is TRBV9, with D perhaps assigned TRBD1 or TRBD2 (5 bases each). The CDR3 runs 15 residues. V gave up 0 bases and J gave up 2 bases, with 9 bases separating them. Germline V lookup: CDR1 SGDLS, CDR2 YYNGEE. The CDR3 region has the DNA TGTGCCAGCAGCGTAGATGGGGACGCCTACAATGAGCAGTTCTTC. As protein: CASSVDGDAYNEQFF.

The V call is TRBV10-2, the J call TRBJ1-1; no definite D call. V shed 2 bases and J shed 4 bases, with 11 bases lying between them. This CDR3 has 14 amino acids. The germline gives CDR1 WSHSY, CDR2 SAAADI. In DNA, the CDR3 is TGCGCCAGCAGTGAGATAGGGCAGAGCACTGAAGCTTTCTTT. Protein sequence: CASSEIGQSTEAFF.

This rearrangement joins TRBV3-1 (or the pseudogene TRBV3-2) to TRBJ2-3, with TRBD2 as a possible D gene (7 bases). The ends were cut back, 1 base at V and 1 base at J, with 21 bases in the middle. From germline, CDR1 is LGHDT and CDR2 YNNKEL (reference sequence). The CDR3 is 19 amino acids. This CDR3 reads CASSQGTIKGGAGTDTQYF. In DNA form, the CDR3 reads TGTGCCAGCAGCCAAGGGACGATAAAAGGGGGGGCGGGCACAGATACGCAGTATTTT.

The chain couples TRBV20-1 to TRBJ1-1; perhaps TRBD1 as D (6 bases). V was clipped by 3 bases and J by 7 bases, with 18 bases between them. The CDR3 covers 14 residues. CDR1 is DFQATT and CDR2 is SNEGSKA in the germline V gene (reference sequence). CDR3 in DNA: TGCAGTGCTAGTAATAGTGGACAGAAAATTGAAGCTTTCTTT. Amino acid sequence: CSASNSGQKIEAFF.

The gene calls are TRBV2 and TRBJ1-1, with no clear D. Germline lookup yields CDR1 SNHLY and CDR2 FYNNEI. The V end was cut by 6 bases, the J end by 6 bases, with 11 bases between. The CDR3 consists of 12 residues. This CDR3 reads CASSREGSEAFF. The CDR3 DNA follows: TGTGCCAGCAGCCGTGAGGGTTCTGAAGCTTTCTTT.